A single sample gave rise to the 6 T cell receptor beta chains below, sequenced in a study of blood T cell repertoires in COVID-19. Profiling relied on immunoSEQ multiplex PCR, and the TCRdb table lists in-frame clones only, not all of them. The table records about 220,000 clones, more than 70% of them present only once. The specimen sequenced was peripheral blood. These receptors were obtained from a woman older than 75 with acute or convalescent COVID-19.

This clone was observed a handful of times. The chain has TRBV14 and TRBJ1-1, with D unclear. V was shortened by 2 bases and J by 4 bases, with 11 bases between the two germline ends. There are 14 residues in the CDR3. Germline CDR1 and CDR2: SGHDN and FVKESK. The CDR3 spells CASSQYGTLTEAFF. CDR3 nucleotides: TGTGCCAGCAGCCAATATGGTACTCTCACTGAAGCTTTCTTT.

The chain employs TRBV3-1 (or the pseudogene TRBV3-2) and TRBJ1-2; 12 bases agree with TRBD1. This CDR3 comprises 18 residues. Germline V gene data show CDR1 as LGHDT and CDR2 as YNNKEL (reference sequence). V trimming: 0 bases; J trimming: 6 bases; junction bases outside the gene matches: 11. The CDR3: CASSQDWGQGAVGNGYTF. The DNA for the CDR3 is TGTGCCAGCAGCCAAGATTGGGGACAGGGGGCCGTTGGTAATGGCTACACCTTC.

The count of this clone is one. The chain is built from TRBV20-1 and TRBJ1-1, with 10 nucleotides matching TRBD1. Germline CDR1 reads DFQATT; CDR2 reads SNEGSKA (reference sequence). CDR3 size: 16 residues. Germline trimming cut 3 bases from V and 3 bases from J; bases unmatched to any gene: 10. CDR3 nucleotide sequence: TGCAGTGCTAGTGTCCCTCGGGACAGGGGTTACACTGAAGCTTTCTTT. This codes for CSASVPRDRGYTEAFF.

This rearrangement joins TRBV7-8 to TRBJ1-2; weak D call: TRBD1 (6 bases). Trimming pared 2 bases from V and 4 bases from J, leaving 14 bases between. Per the germline V gene, CDR1 is SGHVS and CDR2 is FQNEAQ. The CDR3 contains 15 residues. The CDR3 protein is CASSLRRTEVYGYTF. CDR3 bases: TGTGCCAGCAGCTTACGTAGGACAGAGGTCTATGGCTACACCTTC. Looking up the rest from reference TRBV7-8 and TRBJ1-2 gives the full variable domain: GAGVSQSPRYKVAKRGQDVALRCDPISGHVSLFWYQQALGQGPEFLTYFQNEAQLDKSGLPSDRFFAERPEGSVSTLKIQRTQQEDSAVYLCASSLRRTEVYGYTFGSGTRLTVV.

The genes are TRBV19 and TRBJ2-1; possibly TRBD1 for D (7 bases). V shed 10 bases and J shed 7 bases, with 20 bases lying between them. The CDR3 sequence is 14 residues long. Germline CDR1 is LNHDA and CDR2 is SQIVND (reference sequence). The CDR3 spells CATSLSGGSNEQFF. CDR3 bases: TGTGCCACCTCACTTTCAGGGGGGTCGAATGAGCAGTTCTTC. The whole variable domain, filled in from reference TRBV19 and TRBJ2-1, reads DGGITQSPKYLFRKEGQNVTLSCEQNLNHDAMYWYRQDPGQGLRLIYYSQIVNDFQKGDIAEGYSVSREKKESFPLTVTSAQKNPTAFYLCATSLSGGSNEQFFGPGTRLTVL.

The chain recombines TRBV21-1 with TRBJ1-2. TRBV21-1 is a listed pseudogene. The CDR3 loop spans 14 amino acids. The DNA for the CDR3 is TGTGCCAGCAGCAAAGTCGGGGAGAACTATGGCTACACCTTC. The encoded protein is CASSKVGENYGYTF.